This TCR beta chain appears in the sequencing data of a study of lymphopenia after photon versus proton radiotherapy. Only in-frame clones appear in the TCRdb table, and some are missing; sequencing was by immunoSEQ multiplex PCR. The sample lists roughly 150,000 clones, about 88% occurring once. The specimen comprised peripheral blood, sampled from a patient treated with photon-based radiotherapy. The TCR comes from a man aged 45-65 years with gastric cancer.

The CDR3 region is CASSLEVLAGGAGELFF. The CDR3 DNA reads as TGTGCCAGCAGCTTAGAAGTACTAGCGGGAGGGGCCGGGGAGCTGTTTTTT. This chain joins TRBV7-2 and TRBJ2-2; 13 nucleotides agree with TRBD2. Germline lookup yields CDR1 SGHTA and CDR2 FQGNSA. V shed 1 base and J 6 bases; nucleotides not matched to a gene: 5. CDR3 size: 17 residues.